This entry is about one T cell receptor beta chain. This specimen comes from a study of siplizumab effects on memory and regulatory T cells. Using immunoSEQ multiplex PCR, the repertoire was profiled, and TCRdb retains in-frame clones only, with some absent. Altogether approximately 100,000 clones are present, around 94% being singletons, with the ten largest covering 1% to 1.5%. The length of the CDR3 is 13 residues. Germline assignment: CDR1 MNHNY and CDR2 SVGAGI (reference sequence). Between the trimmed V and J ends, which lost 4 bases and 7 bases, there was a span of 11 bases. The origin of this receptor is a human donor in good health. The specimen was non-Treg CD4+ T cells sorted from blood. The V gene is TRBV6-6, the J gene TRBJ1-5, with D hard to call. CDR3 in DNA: TGTGCCAGCAGTTCCGCCGGTGGACAGCCCCAGCATTTT. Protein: CASSSAGGQPQHF.